A single T cell receptor beta chain is shown here with its context. The authors split each subset's genomic DNA evenly across several immunoSEQ plates. The data were produced by immunoSEQ multiplex PCR, yet TCRdb's version contains in-frame clones alone and is incomplete. This table has around 2,000,000 clones, 85% to 95% appearing once. This sample stems from a study of shared clonotypes between healthy human individuals. CDR1 is ENHRY and CDR2 is SYGVKD in the germline V gene. The CDR3 sequence is 14 residues long. Trimming took off 5 bases at V and 6 bases at J, with 16 bases between the two ends. This sequence originates from a man aged 18-30 years in good health. The chain is built from TRBV10-3 and TRBJ1-2; D may be TRBD1 (6 bases). The sequenced material came from naive CD4+ T cells sorted from blood. Specified subset: CD45RA+ positively selected. Here the CDR3 reads CAISQAAGVDGYTF. The CDR3 bases are TGTGCCATCAGTCAAGCCGCAGGGGTGGATGGCTACACCTTC.